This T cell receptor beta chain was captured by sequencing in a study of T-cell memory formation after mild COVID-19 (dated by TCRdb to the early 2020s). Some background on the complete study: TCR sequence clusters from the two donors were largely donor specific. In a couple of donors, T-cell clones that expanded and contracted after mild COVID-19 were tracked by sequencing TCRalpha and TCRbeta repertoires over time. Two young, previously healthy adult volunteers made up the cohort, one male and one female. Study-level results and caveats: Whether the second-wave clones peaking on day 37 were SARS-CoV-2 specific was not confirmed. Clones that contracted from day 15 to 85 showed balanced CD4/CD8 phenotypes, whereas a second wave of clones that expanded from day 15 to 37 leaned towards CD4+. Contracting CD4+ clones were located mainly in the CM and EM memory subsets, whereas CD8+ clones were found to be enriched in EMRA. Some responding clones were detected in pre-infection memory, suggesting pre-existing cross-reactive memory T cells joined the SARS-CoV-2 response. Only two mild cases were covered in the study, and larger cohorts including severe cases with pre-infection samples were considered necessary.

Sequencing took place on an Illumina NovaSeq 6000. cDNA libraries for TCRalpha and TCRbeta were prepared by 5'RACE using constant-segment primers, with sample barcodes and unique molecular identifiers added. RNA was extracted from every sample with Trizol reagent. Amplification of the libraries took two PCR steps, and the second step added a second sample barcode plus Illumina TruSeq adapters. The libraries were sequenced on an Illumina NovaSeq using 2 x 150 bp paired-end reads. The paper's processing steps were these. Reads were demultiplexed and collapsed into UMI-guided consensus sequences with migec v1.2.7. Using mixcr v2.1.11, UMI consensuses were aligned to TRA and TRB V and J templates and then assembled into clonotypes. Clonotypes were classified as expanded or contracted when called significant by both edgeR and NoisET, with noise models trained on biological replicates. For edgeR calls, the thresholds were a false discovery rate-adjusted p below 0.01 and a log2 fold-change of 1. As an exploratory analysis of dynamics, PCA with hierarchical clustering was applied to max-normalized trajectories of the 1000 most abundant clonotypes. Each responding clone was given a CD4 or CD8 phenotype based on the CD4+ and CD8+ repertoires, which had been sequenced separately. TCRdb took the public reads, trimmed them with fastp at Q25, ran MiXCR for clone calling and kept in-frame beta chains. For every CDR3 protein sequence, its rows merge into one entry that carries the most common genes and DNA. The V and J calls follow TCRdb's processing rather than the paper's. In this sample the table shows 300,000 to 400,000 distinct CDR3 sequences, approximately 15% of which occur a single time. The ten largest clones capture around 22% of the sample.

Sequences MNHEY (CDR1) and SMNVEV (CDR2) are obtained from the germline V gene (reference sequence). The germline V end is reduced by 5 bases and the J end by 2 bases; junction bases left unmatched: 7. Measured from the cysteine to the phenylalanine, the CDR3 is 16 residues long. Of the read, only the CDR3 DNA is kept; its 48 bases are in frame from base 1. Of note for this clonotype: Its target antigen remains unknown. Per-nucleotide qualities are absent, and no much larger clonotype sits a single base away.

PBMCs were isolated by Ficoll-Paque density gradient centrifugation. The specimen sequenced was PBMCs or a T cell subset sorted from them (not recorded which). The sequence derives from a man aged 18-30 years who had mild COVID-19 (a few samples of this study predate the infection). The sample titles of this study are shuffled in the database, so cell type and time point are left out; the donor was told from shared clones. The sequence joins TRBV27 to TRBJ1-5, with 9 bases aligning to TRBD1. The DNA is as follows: TGTGCCAGCAGTCACACAGGGGGCTCAGGCAATCAGCCCCAGCATTTT. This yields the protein CASSHTGGSGNQPQHF.